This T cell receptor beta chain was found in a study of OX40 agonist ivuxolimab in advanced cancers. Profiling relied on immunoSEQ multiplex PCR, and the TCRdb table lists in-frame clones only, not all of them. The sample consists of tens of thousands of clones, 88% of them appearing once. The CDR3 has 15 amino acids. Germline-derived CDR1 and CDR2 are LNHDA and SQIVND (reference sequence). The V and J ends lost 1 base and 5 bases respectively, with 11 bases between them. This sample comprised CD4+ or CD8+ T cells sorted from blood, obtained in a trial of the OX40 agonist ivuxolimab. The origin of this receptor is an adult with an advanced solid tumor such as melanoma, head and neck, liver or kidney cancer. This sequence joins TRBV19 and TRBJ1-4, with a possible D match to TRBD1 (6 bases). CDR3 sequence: CASSIVPDSNEKLFF. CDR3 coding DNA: TGTGCCAGTAGTATAGTCCCGGACAGCAATGAAAAACTGTTTTTT.